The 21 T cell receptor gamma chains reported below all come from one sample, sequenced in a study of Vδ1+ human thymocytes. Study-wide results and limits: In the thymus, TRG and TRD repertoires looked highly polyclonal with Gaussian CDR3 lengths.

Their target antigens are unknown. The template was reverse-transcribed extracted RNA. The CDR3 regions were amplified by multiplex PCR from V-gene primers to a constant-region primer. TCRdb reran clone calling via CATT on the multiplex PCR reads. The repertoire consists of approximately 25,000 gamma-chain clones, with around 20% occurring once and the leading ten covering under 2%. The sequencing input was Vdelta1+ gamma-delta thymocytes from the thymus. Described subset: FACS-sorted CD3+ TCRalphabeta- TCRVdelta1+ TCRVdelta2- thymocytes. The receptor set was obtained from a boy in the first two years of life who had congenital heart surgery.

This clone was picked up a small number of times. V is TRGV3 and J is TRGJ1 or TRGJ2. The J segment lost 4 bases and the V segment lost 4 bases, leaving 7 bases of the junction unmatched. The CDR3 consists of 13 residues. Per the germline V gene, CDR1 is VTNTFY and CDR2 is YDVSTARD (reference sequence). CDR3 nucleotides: TGTGCCACCTGGGAGTGGGCATATTATAAGAAACTCTTT. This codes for CATWEWAYYKKLF.

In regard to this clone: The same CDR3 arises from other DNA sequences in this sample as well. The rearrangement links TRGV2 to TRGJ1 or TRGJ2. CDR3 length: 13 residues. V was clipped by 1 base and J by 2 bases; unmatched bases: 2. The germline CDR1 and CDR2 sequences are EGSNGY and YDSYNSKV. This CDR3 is CATWDGDYYKKLF. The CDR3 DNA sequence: TGTGCCACCTGGGACGGCGATTATTATAAGAAACTCTTT.

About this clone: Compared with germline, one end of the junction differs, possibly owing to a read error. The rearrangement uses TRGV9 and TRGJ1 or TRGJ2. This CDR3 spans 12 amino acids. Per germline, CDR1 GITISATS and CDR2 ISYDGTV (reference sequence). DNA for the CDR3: TGTGCCTTGCGGGAGACGCAACTTAAGAAACTCTTT. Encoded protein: CALRETQLKKLF.

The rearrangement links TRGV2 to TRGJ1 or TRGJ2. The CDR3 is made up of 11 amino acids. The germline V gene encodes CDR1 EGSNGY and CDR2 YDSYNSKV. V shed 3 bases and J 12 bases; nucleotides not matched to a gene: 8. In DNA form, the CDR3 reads TGTGCCACCTGGGACCGTTCAGGGAAACTCTTT. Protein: CATWDRSGKLF.

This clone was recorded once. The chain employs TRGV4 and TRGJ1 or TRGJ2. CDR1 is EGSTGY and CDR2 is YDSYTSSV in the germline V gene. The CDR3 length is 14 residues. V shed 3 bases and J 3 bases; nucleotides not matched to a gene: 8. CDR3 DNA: TGTGCCACCTGGGATAGACCTCTTTATTATAAGAAACTCTTT. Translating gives CATWDRPLYYKKLF.

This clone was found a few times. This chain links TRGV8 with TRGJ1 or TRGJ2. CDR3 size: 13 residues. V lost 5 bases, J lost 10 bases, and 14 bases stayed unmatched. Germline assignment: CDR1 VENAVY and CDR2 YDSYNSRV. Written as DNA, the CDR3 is TGTGCCACCTGGGGGCCCCTGGGCGACAAGAAACTCTTT. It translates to CATWGPLGDKKLF.

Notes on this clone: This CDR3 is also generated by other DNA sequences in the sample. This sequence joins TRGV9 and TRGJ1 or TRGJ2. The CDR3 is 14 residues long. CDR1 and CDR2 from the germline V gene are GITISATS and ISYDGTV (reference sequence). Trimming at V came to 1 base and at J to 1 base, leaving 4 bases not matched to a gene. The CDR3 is CALWEVLNYYKKLF. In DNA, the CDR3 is TGTGCCTTGTGGGAGGTCCTTAATTATTATAAGAAACTCTTT.

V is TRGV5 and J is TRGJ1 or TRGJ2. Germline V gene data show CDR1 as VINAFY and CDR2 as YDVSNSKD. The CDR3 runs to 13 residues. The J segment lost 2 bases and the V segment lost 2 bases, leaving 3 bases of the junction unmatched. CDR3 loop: CATWDIYYYKKLF. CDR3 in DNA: TGTGCCACCTGGGACATCTATTATTATAAGAAACTCTTT.

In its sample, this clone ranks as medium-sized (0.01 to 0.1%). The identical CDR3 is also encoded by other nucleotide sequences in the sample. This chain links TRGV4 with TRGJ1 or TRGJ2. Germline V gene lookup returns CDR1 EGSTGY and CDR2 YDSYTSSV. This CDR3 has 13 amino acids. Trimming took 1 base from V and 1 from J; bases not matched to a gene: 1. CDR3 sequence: CATWDGNYYKKLF. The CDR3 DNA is TGTGCCACCTGGGATGGCAATTATTATAAGAAACTCTTT.

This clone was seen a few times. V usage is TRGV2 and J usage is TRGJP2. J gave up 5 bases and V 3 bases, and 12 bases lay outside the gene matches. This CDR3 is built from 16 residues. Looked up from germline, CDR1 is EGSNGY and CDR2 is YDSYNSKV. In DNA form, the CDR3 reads TGTGCCACCTGGGACACCGGGGGAGGGAGTGATTGGATCAAGACGTTT. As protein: CATWDTGGGSDWIKTF.

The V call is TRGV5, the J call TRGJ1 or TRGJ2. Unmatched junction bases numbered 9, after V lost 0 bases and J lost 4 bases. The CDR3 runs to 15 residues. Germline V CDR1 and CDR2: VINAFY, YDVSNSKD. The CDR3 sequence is CATWDRREGYYKKLF. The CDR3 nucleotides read TGTGCCACCTGGGACAGGCGGGAAGGGTATTATAAGAAACTCTTT.

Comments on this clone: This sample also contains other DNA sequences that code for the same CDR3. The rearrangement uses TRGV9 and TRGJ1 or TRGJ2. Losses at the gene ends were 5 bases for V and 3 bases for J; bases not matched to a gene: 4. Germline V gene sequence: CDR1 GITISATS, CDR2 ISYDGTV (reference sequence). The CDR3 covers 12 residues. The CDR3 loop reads CALWGPYYKKLF. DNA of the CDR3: TGTGCCTTGTGGGGCCCTTATTATAAGAAACTCTTT.

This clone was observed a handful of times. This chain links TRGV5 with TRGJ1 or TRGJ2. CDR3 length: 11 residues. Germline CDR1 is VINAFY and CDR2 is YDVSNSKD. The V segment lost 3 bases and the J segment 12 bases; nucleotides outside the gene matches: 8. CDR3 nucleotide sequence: TGTGCCACCTGGGACGGCTGGAGGAAACTCTTT. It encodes CATWDGWRKLF.

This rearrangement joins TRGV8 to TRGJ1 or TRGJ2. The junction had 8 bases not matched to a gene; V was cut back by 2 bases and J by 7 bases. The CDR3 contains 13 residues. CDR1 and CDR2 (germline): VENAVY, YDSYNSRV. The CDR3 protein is CATWDTEGYKKLF. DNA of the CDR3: TGTGCCACCTGGGATACGGAAGGATATAAGAAACTCTTT.

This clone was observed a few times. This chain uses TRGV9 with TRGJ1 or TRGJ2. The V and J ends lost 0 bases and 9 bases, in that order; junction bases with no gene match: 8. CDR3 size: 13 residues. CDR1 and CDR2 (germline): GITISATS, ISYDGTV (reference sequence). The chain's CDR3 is CALWEVLSSKKLF. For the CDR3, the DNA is TGTGCCTTGTGGGAGGTGCTCTCTAGTAAGAAACTCTTT.

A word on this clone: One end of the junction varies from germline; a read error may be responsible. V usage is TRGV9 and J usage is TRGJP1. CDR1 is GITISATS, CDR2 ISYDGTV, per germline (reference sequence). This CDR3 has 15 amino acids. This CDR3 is CALWEEVTTGWFKLF. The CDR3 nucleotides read TGTGCCTTGTGGGAGGAAGTTACCACTGGTTGGTTCAAGCTATTT.

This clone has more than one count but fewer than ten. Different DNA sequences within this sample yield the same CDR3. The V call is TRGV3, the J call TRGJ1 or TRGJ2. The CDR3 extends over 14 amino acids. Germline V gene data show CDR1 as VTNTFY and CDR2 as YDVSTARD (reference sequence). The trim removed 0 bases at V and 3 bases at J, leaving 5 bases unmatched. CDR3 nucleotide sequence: TGTGCCACCTGGGACAGGCGGGGTTATTATAAGAAACTCTTT. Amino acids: CATWDRRGYYKKLF.

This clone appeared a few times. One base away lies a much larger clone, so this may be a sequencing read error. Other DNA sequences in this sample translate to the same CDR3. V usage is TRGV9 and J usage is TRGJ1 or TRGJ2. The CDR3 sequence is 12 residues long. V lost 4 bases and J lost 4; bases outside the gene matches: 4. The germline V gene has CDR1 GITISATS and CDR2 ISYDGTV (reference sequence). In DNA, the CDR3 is TGTGCCTTGTGGGATGTGTATTATAAGAAACTCTTT. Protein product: CALWDVYYKKLF.

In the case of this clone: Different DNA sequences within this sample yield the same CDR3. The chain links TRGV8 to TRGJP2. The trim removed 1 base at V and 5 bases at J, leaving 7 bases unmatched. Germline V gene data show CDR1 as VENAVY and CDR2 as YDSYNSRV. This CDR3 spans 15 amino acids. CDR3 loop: CATWDRRGSDWIKTF. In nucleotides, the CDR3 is TGTGCCACCTGGGATAGAAGAGGGAGTGATTGGATCAAGACGTTT.

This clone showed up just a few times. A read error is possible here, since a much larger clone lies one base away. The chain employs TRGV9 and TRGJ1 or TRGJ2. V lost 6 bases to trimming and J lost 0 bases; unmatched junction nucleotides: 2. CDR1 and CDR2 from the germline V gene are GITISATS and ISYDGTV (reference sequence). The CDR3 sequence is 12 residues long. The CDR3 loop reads CALWQNYYKKLF. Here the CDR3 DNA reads TGTGCCTTGTGGCAGAATTATTATAAGAAACTCTTT.

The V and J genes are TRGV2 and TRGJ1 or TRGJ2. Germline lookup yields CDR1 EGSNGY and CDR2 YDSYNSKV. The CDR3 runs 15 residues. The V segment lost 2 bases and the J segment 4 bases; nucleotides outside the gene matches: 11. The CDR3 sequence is CATWDVCPFYYKKLF. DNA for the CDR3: TGTGCCACCTGGGACGTGTGCCCTTTCTATTATAAGAAACTCTTT.